This TCR beta chain is drawn from a study of cytomegalovirus exposure and HLA in healthy donors. Vbeta (60) and Jbeta (13) primers were used in the PCR. Per the original methods: A later analysis counted approximately 88 million unique TCR beta chains, around 10 million shared. Only in-frame clones appear in the TCRdb table, and some are missing; sequencing was by immunoSEQ multiplex PCR. The V and J calls and clone size come from that table; D and trimming were worked out from the DNA. The sample consists of under 200,000 clones, roughly 73% of them appearing once. Unmatched junction bases numbered 8, after V lost 7 bases and J lost 4 bases. Germline V CDR1 and CDR2: SGHDN, FVKESK. The CDR3 has 16 amino acids.

This chain uses TRBV14 with TRBJ2-7; 15 bases line up with TRBD2. The sample comprised PBMCs. This TCR came from a female donor in good health and CMV-seronegative. The DNA for the CDR3 is TGTGCCAGCAACAAGGGACTAGCGGGAGGTGAATACGAGCAGTACTTC. It encodes CASNKGLAGGEYEQYF.